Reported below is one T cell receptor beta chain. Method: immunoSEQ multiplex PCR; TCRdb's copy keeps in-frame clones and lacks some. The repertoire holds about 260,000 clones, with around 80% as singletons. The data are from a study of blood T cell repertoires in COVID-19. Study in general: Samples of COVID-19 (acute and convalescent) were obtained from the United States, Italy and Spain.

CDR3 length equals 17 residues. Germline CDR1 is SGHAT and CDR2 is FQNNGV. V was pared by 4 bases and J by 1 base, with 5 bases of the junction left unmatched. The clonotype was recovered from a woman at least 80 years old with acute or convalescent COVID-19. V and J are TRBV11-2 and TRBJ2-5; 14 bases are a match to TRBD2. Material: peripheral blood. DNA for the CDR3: TGTGCCAGCAGCTCGGGACTAGCGGGAGTGGTCCAAGAGACCCAGTACTTC. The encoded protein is CASSSGLAGVVQETQYF.